The rows below give T cell receptor beta chains drawn from one sample of a study of T cells in localized non-small cell lung cancer. The repertoire was sequenced with immunoSEQ multiplex PCR; TCRdb's copy has only in-frame clones and lacks some. The sample comprises approximately 61,000 clones, about nine tenths of which are singletons, and approximately 5.6% rests with the top ten. The source was peripheral blood, collected before any cancer treatment. These receptors came from a woman aged 35 to 70 with stage I lung adenocarcinoma. Each CDR3 is given with its conserved first and last residue. D genes are given only for firm matches. Clone size is not always given. Where it is, it says once, few, many or a class for expanded clones.

V gene	D gene	clone size	J gene	CDR3 protein	CDR3 DNA
TRBV18	NA	NA	TRBJ1-1	CASSLGGPEAFF	TGTGCCAGCTCTCTTGGAGGGCCCGAAGCTTTCTTT
TRBV21-1	NA	NA	TRBJ1-6	CASSKNLGRPNSPLHF	TGTGCCAGCAGCAAAAACCTGGGCAGACCTAATTCACCCCTCCACTTT
TRBV5-1	TRBD1	NA	TRBJ1-2	CASSLGTADPYGYTF	TGCGCCAGCAGCCTAGGGACAGCAGATCCCTATGGCTACACCTTC
TRBV15	NA	NA	TRBJ2-3	CATSLTEGPGDTQYF	TGTGCCACCAGCCTCACCGAGGGGCCGGGAGATACGCAGTATTTT
TRBV7-3	NA	NA	TRBJ1-1	CASSLGRDHGGTEAFF	TGTGCCAGCAGCTTAGGCCGAGACCACGGCGGCACTGAAGCTTTCTTT
TRBV27	NA	NA	TRBJ1-2	CASSWGKRGSLYGYTF	TGTGCCAGCAGTTGGGGAAAACGGGGCAGCCTCTATGGCTACACCTTC
TRBV10-2	NA	NA	TRBJ1-3	CASGAGAGVSGNTIYF	TGCGCCAGCGGGGCCGGGGCAGGGGTCTCTGGAAACACCATATATTTT
TRBV7-2	NA	NA	TRBJ2-7	CASSLEGIYEQYF	TGTGCCAGCAGCTTAGAGGGTATCTACGAGCAGTACTTC
TRBV7-2	NA	NA	TRBJ1-6	CASSLAESSNSPLHF	TGTGCCAGCAGCTTAGCAGAAAGTAGTAATTCACCCCTCCACTTT
TRBV6-1	TRBD1	NA	TRBJ1-2	CASSARDSPYGYTF	TGTGCCAGCAGTGCCCGGGACAGTCCCTATGGCTACACCTTC
TRBV7-2	NA	NA	TRBJ2-5	CASSFRGGWGEETQYF	TGTGCCAGCAGCTTTAGGGGCGGTTGGGGGGAAGAGACCCAGTACTTC
TRBV5-6	NA	NA	TRBJ1-2	CASSGTYTGSYGYTF	TGTGCCAGCAGCGGAACCTACACCGGGTCCTATGGCTACACCTTC
TRBV7-2	TRBD2	once	TRBJ2-7	CASSSLAGVLSYEQYF	TGTGCCAGCAGCTCCTTAGCGGGGGTATTATCCTACGAGCAGTACTTC
TRBV19	TRBD1	NA	TRBJ2-3	CASSIRDRGEDTQYF	TGTGCCAGTAGTATACGGGACAGGGGCGAGGATACGCAGTATTTT
TRBV7-9	TRBD2	NA	TRBJ2-5	CASSSSGGYETQYF	TGTGCCAGCAGCTCTAGCGGGGGGTATGAGACCCAGTACTTC
TRBV27	NA	NA	TRBJ1-6	CASSFKGFNSPLHF	TGTGCCAGCAGTTTTAAGGGTTTTAATTCACCCCTCCACTTT
TRBV29-1	TRBD1	once	TRBJ2-3	CSTRDRVLSTDTQYF	TGCAGCACAAGGGACAGGGTATTATCCACAGATACGCAGTATTTT
TRBV9	NA	NA	TRBJ2-2	CASSVRGPNTGELFF	TGTGCCAGCAGCGTCAGAGGGCCGAACACCGGGGAGCTGTTTTTT
TRBV7-8	TRBD1	NA	TRBJ2-2	CASSHAGGMGAGELFF	TGTGCCAGCAGCCACGCAGGGGGCATGGGGGCCGGGGAGCTGTTTTTT
TRBV5-1	TRBD1	NA	TRBJ2-1	CASSSGGTGLYNEQFF	TGCGCCAGCAGCTCAGGGGGGACAGGACTCTACAATGAGCAGTTCTTC
TRBV6-6	TRBD1	NA	TRBJ2-1	CASSQTGTPNEQFF	TGTGCCAGCAGTCAGACAGGGACCCCGAATGAGCAGTTCTTC
TRBV2	TRBD2	NA	TRBJ2-3	CASNPGLAGRRVGTDTQYF	TGTGCCAGCAATCCCGGGCTAGCGGGGAGGCGTGTGGGCACAGATACGCAGTATTTT